What follows are 14 T cell receptor beta chains derived from one specimen sequenced in a study of post-analysis software for immune sequencing data. Study-level findings and limits: Higher frequency in patients than in controls was seen for about five TRBV segments, with TRBV5-6, TRBV5-1 and TRBV20-1 among them.

These receptors are not linked to any known antigen. The library was made from cDNA and included unique molecular identifiers. TCRdb redid the calling of the PCR reads with MiXCR, one entry per CDR3 protein. The sample yields about 820,000 distinct CDR3 sequences, around 53% seen once. Sample: blood. The receptor source for this set is a girl aged 10 to 17 with multiple sclerosis.

Of note for this clonotype: The conserved closing phenylalanine or tryptophan is absent in this CDR3, likely reflecting a read error. The chain combines TRBV20-1 with TRBJ1-4; possibly TRBD1 for D (5 bases). CDR3 length: 15 residues. The germline gives CDR1 DFQATT, CDR2 SNEGSKA (reference sequence). Trimming stripped 1 base from V and 8 bases from J, with 17 bases between. CDR3 in DNA: TGCAGTGCTAGAGGCCGGGACCCCCGAGTGGAAAAACTGTTTTAT. This sequence encodes CSARGRDPRVEKLFY.

This clonotype was seen only a few times. The J gene is TRBJ2-5, the V gene TRBV6-2 or TRBV6-3; 8 positions match TRBD2. The CDR3 loop spans 17 amino acids. Germline V CDR1 and CDR2: MNHEY, SVGEGT. Trimming took 5 bases from V and 7 from J; bases not matched to a gene: 18. CDR3 sequence: CASSPLGTSWGLGTQYF. The CDR3, as DNA: TGTGCCAGCAGTCCCCTTGGGACTAGTTGGGGTTTGGGGACCCAGTACTTC.

Worth noting for this clonotype: Sequence at one end of the junction differs from germline and may be a read error. This rearrangement joins TRBV7-9 to TRBJ2-1; D possibly uses TRBD1 or TRBD2 (5 bases each). CDR1 is SEHNR, CDR2 FQNEAQ, per germline (reference sequence). CDR3 length: 15 amino acids. The CDR3 region is CASSLAQGYYNEQFF. The CDR3 DNA follows: TGTGCCAGCAGCCTAGCCCAGGGATATTACAATGAGCAGTTCTTC.

This clonotype was found a few times. The chain uses TRBV5-1 and TRBJ2-5; no firm D call. The CDR3 is made up of 14 amino acids. Trimming cost V 1 base and J 2 bases, with 9 bases left between them. The germline CDR1 and CDR2 sequences are SGHRS and YFSETQ. The CDR3 here is CASSLRDPQETQYF. CDR3 DNA sequence: TGCGCCAGCAGCTTGAGGGATCCTCAAGAGACCCAGTACTTC.

The chain has TRBV7-3 and TRBJ2-3; 7 nucleotides line up with TRBD2. There are 14 residues in the CDR3. J lost 5 bases, V lost 4 bases, and 6 bases had no gene match. Germline V lookup: CDR1 SGHTA, CDR2 FQGTGA. CDR3 nucleotides: TGTGCCAGCAGCTACGGACTAGTTGGAGATACGCAGTATTTT. Protein: CASSYGLVGDTQYF. Complete variable domain (other parts from reference TRBV7-3 and TRBJ2-3): GAGVSQTPSNKVTEKGKYVELRCDPISGHTALYWYRQSLGQGPEFLIYFQGTGAADDSGLPNDRFFAVRPEGSVSTLKIQRTERGDSAVYLCASSYGLVGDTQYFGPGTRLTVL.

The CDR3, as DNA: TGTGCCAGCAGCTCCCCGGGACTTCCAGATACGCAGTATTTT. Its protein product is CASSSPGLPDTQYF. V gene TRBV7-3 combines with J gene TRBJ2-3; tentatively, D is TRBD2 (6 bases). The germline CDR1 and CDR2 sequences are SGHTA and FQGTGA. CDR3 size: 14 residues. The V gene lost 4 bases and the J gene lost 4 bases, with 12 bases spanning the gap.

The chain employs TRBV6-5 and TRBJ1-3; D gene ambiguous. Germline CDR1 MNHEY, CDR2 SVGAGI. The CDR3 sequence is 14 residues long. Trimming removed 8 bases from V and 0 bases from J, with 11 bases in between. The CDR3 region is CASRSGGSGNTIYF. The DNA of the CDR3 is TGTGCCAGCCGGTCAGGCGGCTCTGGAAACACCATATATTTT.

The V and J genes are TRBV20-1 and TRBJ2-1, with TRBD2 matching 9 bases. The ends lost 3 bases at V and 6 bases at J; junction bases unmatched: 6. CDR1 DFQATT and CDR2 SNEGSKA come from the germline V gene (reference sequence). The CDR3 is 14 residues long. CDR3 sequence (DNA): TGCAGTGCTAGGGGTCTAGCGGGGTCCAATGAGCAGTTCTTC. Protein: CSARGLAGSNEQFF.

The J gene is TRBJ2-4, the V gene TRBV20-1; D unclear. The J call may be wrong; the DNA end is better matched by TRBJ2-7. The CDR3 loop spans 14 amino acids. Germline lookup yields CDR1 DFQATT and CDR2 SNEGSKA (reference sequence). Here the CDR3 reads CSARGYGWAGEQYF. The CDR3 DNA reads as TGCAGTGCTAGGGGGTATGGCTGGGCCGGCGAGCAGTACTTC.

The V gene is TRBV12-3 or TRBV12-4, the J gene TRBJ1-5; a weak D match, TRBD1 (6 bases). The ends were cut back, 5 bases at V and 1 base at J, with 12 bases in the middle. This CDR3 comprises 15 residues. The CDR3 DNA reads TGTGCCAGCAGTCTCAGGGGTCCAAGCAATCAGCCCCAGCATTTT. Amino acid sequence: CASSLRGPSNQPQHF.

The chain carries TRBV20-1 and TRBJ2-3; 14 positions agree with TRBD2. The V segment lost 4 bases and the J segment 0 bases; nucleotides outside the gene matches: 6. The V gene's germline CDR1 is DFQATT and CDR2 SNEGSKA (reference sequence). The CDR3 covers 17 residues. CDR3 sequence reads: CSATGLAGGASTDTQYF. The CDR3 bases are TGCAGTGCTACCGGACTAGCGGGGGGTGCTAGCACAGATACGCAGTATTTT.

The V gene is TRBV7-2, the J gene TRBJ2-3; 7 bases line up with TRBD2. This CDR3 spans 15 amino acids. Germline V gene data show CDR1 as SGHTA and CDR2 as FQGNSA. The trim removed 3 bases at V and 2 bases at J, leaving 5 bases unmatched. The CDR3 region is CASSFRAGNTDTQYF. In DNA form, the CDR3 reads TGTGCCAGCAGCTTTAGAGCGGGAAACACAGATACGCAGTATTTT.

This chain uses TRBV12-3 or TRBV12-4 with TRBJ2-1, with D unclear. The CDR3 extends over 13 amino acids. V gave up 5 bases and J gave up 8 bases, with 13 bases separating them. CDR3 coding DNA: TGTGCCAGCAGTCCTCGACGGCGGCATGAGCAGTTCTTC. Translated: CASSPRRRHEQFF.

The chain combines TRBV7-9 with TRBJ2-7, with 11 bases that match TRBD2. This CDR3 comprises 16 residues. With V trimmed by 3 bases and J by 5 bases, 9 bases remained unmatched. CDR1 and CDR2 from the germline V gene are SEHNR and FQNEAQ (reference sequence). The CDR3: CASSFKTSGDLHEQYF. The CDR3 DNA reads as TGTGCCAGCAGCTTCAAGACTAGCGGGGACCTCCACGAGCAGTACTTC.